In its sample, the clone carrying this TCR beta chain was seen many times. The antigen is unknown. Time point meaning: persistent/refractory GD, antithyroid drugs over 5 years with positive TRAb. Preparation of the TCR library used RNA extracted from PBMCs. Assembly of TCR beta libraries relied on iRepertoire HTBI primers together with Arm-PCR of CDR3 regions. As handled by the study authors: Identified segments across samples numbered roughly 62 TRBV and over 13 TRBJ. A single record per CDR3 protein comes from TCRdb applying MiXCR to the multiplex PCR reads. V and J calls and clone size were set by TCRdb, not the authors. The data contain 300,000 to 400,000 distinct CDR3 sequences, roughly a fifth of them singletons. The entry originates in a study of regulatory T cells in long-lasting Graves disease. Study-wide background: The definition of persistent Graves' disease was over 5 years of antithyroid drugs with positive TSH receptor antibodies.

Study-wide points: Whereas new patients shared about a thousand public clonotypes, persistent patients shared more, at about 3,000.

The material was peripheral blood mononuclear cells (PBMCs), obtained when the disease was refractory, from a patient treated with antithyroid drugs. The source of this sequence is a female donor with Graves disease.

This chain's CDR3 is CASSLTTRETQYF. For the CDR3, the DNA is TGTGCCAGCAGCTTAACGACTAGAGAGACCCAGTACTTC. This sequence joins TRBV7-3 and TRBJ2-5; possibly TRBD2 for D (6 bases). V was cut by 0 bases and J by 4 bases, with 6 bases left in between. Germline assignment: CDR1 SGHTA and CDR2 FQGTGA. This CDR3 has 13 amino acids. Full variable domain (missing parts from reference TRBV7-3 and TRBJ2-5): GAGVSQTPSNKVTEKGKYVELRCDPISGHTALYWYRQSLGQGPEFLIYFQGTGAADDSGLPNDRFFAVRPEGSVSTLKIQRTERGDSAVYLCASSLTTRETQYFGPGTRLLVL.